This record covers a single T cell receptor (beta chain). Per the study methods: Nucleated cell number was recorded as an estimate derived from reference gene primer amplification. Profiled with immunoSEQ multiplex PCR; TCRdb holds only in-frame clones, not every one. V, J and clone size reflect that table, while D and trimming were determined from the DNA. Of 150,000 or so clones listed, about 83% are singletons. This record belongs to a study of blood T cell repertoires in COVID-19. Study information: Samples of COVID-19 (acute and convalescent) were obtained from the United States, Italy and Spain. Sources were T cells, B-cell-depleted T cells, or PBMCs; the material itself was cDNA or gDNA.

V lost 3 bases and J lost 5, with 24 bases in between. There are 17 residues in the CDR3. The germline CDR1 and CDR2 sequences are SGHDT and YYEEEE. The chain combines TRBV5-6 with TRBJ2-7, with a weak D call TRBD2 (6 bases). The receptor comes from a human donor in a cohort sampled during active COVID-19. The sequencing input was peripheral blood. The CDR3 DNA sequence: TGTGCCAGCAGCTCGCCCTATGGGGGTGGGGGGTATCACGAGCAGTACTTC. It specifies CASSSPYGGGGYHEQYF. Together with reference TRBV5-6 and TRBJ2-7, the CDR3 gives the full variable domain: DAGVTQSPTHLIKTRGQQVTLRCSPKSGHDTVSWYQQALGQGPQFIFQYYEEEERQRGNFPDRFSGHQFPNYSSELNVNALLLGDSALYLCASSSPYGGGGYHEQYFGPGTRLTVT.